This T cell receptor beta chain derives from a study of regulatory T cells in long-lasting Graves disease. Study-level information: Persistent cases were those of Graves' disease that involved over 5 years of antithyroid drugs with positive TSH receptor antibodies.

General study findings and limits: Persistent cases of Graves' showed reduced TCR diversity relative to newly diagnosed patients. Sharing of public clonotypes was greater in persistent patients (under 3,000) than in new patients (roughly 1,000).

Time point specified: persistent/refractory GD, antithyroid drugs over 5 years with positive TRAb. Construction of the TCR library relied on RNA isolated from PBMCs. Arm-PCR with iRepertoire HTBI primers amplified the CDR3 regions for these TCR beta libraries. In the original processing: Across samples, 60 or so TRBV and about 15 TRBJ segments were found. TCRdb re-called the multiplex PCR reads through MiXCR, storing one row per CDR3 protein. For this entry, the V and J calls and clone size follow TCRdb and not the study's own pipeline. The sample lists a few hundred thousand distinct CDR3 sequences, roughly a quarter occurring once. This clonotype was counted between two and nine times. Its antigen is not identified. The CDR3 has 12 residues. CDR1 is SQVTM, CDR2 ANQGSEA, per germline. With 8 bases removed from V and 7 bases from J, the gap between germline ends came to 17 bases.

This clonotype originated in a female donor with Graves disease. Sequencing used peripheral blood mononuclear cells (PBMCs), obtained when the disease was refractory, from a patient treated with antithyroid drugs. The chain carries TRBV29-1 and TRBJ1-2; D is perhaps TRBD1 (6 bases). CDR3 loop: CSLRTERGGYTF. CDR3 DNA sequence: TGCAGCCTAAGGACAGAACGAGGTGGCTACACCTTC.